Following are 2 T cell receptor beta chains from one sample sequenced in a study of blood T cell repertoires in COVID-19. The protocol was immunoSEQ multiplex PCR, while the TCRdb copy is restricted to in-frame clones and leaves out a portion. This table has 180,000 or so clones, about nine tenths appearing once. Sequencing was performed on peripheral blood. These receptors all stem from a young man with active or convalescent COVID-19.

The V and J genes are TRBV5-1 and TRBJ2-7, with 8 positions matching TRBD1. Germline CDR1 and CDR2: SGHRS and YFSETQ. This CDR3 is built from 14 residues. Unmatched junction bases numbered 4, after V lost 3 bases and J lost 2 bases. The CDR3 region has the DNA TGCGCCAGCAGCTCACAGACAGGGGCCTACGAGCAGTACTTC. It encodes CASSSQTGAYEQYF.

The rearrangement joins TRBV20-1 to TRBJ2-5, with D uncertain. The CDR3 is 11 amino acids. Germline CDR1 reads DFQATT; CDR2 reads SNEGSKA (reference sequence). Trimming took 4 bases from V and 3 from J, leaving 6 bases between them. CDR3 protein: CSATSEETQYF. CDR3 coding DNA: TGCAGTGCTACAAGCGAAGAGACCCAGTACTTC.